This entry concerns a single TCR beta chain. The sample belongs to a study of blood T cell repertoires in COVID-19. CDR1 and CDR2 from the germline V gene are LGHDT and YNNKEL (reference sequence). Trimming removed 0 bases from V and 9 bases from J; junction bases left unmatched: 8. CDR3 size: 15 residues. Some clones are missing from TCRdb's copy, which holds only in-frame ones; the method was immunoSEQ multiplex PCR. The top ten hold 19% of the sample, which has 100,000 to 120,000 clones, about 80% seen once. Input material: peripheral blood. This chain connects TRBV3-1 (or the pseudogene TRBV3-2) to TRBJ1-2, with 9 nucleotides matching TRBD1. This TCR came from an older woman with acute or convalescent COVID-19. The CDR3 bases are TGTGCCAGCAGCCAAGATCATACAGGGGGCAATCGCTACACCTTC. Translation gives CASSQDHTGGNRYTF.